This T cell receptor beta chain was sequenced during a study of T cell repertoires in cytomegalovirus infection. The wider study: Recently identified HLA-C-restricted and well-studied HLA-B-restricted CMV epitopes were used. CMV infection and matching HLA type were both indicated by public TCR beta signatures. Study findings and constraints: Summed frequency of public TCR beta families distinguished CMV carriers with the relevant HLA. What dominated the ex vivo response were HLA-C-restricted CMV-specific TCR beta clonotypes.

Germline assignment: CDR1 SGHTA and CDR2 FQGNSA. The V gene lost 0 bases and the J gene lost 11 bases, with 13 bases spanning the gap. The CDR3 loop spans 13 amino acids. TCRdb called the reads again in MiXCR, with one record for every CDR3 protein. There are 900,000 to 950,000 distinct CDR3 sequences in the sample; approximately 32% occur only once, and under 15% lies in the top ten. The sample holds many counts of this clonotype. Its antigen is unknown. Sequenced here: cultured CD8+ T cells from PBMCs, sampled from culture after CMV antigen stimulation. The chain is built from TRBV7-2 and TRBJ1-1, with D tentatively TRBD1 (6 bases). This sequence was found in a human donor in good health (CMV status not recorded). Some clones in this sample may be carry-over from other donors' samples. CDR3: CASSLATGRSAFF. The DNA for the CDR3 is TGTGCCAGCAGCTTAGCAACAGGGCGAAGTGCTTTCTTT.